This is a list of T cell receptor beta chains from one sample in a study of T cell repertoires and HLA-DP antigens. No antigen has been identified for these receptors. Clones were sequenced by immunoSEQ multiplex PCR, and TCRdb holds only the in-frame ones, with some missing. The table records some 120,000 clones, almost 95% of them present only once. The sequenced material came from CD4+ T cells from PBMCs. These receptors came from a woman aged 18-30 years in good health and CMV-seronegative. The CDR3 runs from the conserved cysteine through the conserved F or W. D genes are given only for firm matches. Expanded clones get a size class; other rows say once, few or many, or leave the size out.

J: TRBJ1-4
size: NA
D: NA
V: TRBV6-5
CDR3: CASRPGRVRAKLFF
DNA: TGTGCCAGCAGACCTGGACGGGTGAGGGCAAAACTGTTTTTT

J: TRBJ1-4
size: NA
D: NA
V: TRBV29-1
CDR3: CSVDTGGSNEKLFF
DNA: TGCAGCGTTGATACGGGAGGCTCTAATGAAAAACTGTTTTTT

J: TRBJ2-7
size: NA
D: TRBD2
V: TRBV27
CDR3: CASSLLTSGRLSEQYF
DNA: TGTGCCAGCAGTCTCCTGACTAGCGGGAGACTCTCCGAGCAGTACTTC

J: TRBJ1-5
size: NA
D: TRBD1
V: TRBV6-6
CDR3: CASSYGRTGGNQPQHF
DNA: TGTGCCAGCAGTTACGGTAGGACAGGGGGCAATCAGCCCCAGCATTTT

J: TRBJ1-5
size: NA
D: NA
V: TRBV6-5
CDR3: CASSYSRALNQPQHF
DNA: TGTGCCAGCAGTTACTCCCGGGCCCTCAATCAGCCCCAGCATTTT

J: TRBJ1-2
size: NA
D: NA
V: TRBV9
CDR3: CASSVELGNYGYTF
DNA: TGTGCCAGCAGCGTAGAGTTAGGAAACTATGGCTACACCTTC

J: TRBJ1-2
size: NA
D: TRBD1
V: TRBV18
CDR3: CASSPDRRGLDYGYTF
DNA: TGTGCCAGCTCACCAGACAGGAGGGGGCTAGACTATGGCTACACCTTC

J: TRBJ1-2
size: NA
D: TRBD1
V: TRBV6-1
CDR3: CASSGSGTGLGVGGYTF
DNA: TGTGCCAGCAGTGGCTCCGGGACAGGATTAGGGGTGGGCGGCTACACCTTC

J: TRBJ1-5
size: NA
D: NA
V: TRBV6-1
CDR3: CASSGQSGGFGNQPQHF
DNA: TGTGCCAGCAGTGGGCAGTCCGGAGGTTTCGGCAATCAGCCCCAGCATTTT

J: TRBJ1-2
size: NA
D: NA
V: TRBV4-1
CDR3: CASSQALRGGHYGYTF
DNA: TGCGCCAGCAGCCAAGCCCTACGTGGGGGGCACTATGGCTACACCTTC

J: TRBJ1-4
size: NA
D: NA
V: TRBV10-2
CDR3: CASSEGPTTNEKLFF
DNA: TGCGCCAGCAGTGAGGGGCCTACAACTAATGAAAAACTGTTTTTT

J: TRBJ2-3
size: NA
D: NA
V: TRBV10-3
CDR3: CAISRDGKDTQYF
DNA: TGTGCCATCAGTAGGGACGGAAAAGATACGCAGTATTTT

J: TRBJ1-4
size: NA
D: NA
V: TRBV6-5
CDR3: CASSYGGANEKLFF
DNA: TGTGCCAGCAGTTACGGCGGGGCAAATGAAAAACTGTTTTTT

J: TRBJ1-2
size: NA
D: TRBD1
V: TRBV7-2
CDR3: CASNPGQGAYGYTF
DNA: TGTGCCAGCAACCCGGGACAGGGGGCTTATGGCTACACCTTC

J: TRBJ2-1
size: NA
D: NA
V: TRBV9
CDR3: CASSVVGLNNEQFF
DNA: TGTGCCAGCAGCGTAGTAGGACTTAACAATGAGCAGTTCTTC

J: TRBJ1-2
size: few
D: NA
V: TRBV11-2
CDR3: CASSERQAGDGYTF
DNA: TGTGCCAGCAGCGAGCGACAGGCCGGGGATGGCTACACCTTC

J: TRBJ2-5
size: once
D: NA
V: TRBV10-3
CDR3: CAISQGQYQETQYF
DNA: TGTGCCATCAGCCAAGGACAGTACCAAGAGACCCAGTACTTC

J: TRBJ1-4
size: NA
D: NA
V: TRBV5-1
CDR3: CASSMAPLGGNEKLFF
DNA: TGCGCCAGCAGCATGGCCCCCCTGGGAGGGAATGAAAAACTGTTTTTT

J: TRBJ1-1
size: NA
D: NA
V: TRBV7-3
CDR3: CASSLTGRGDTEAFF
DNA: TGTGCCAGCAGCTTAACGGGGAGGGGCGACACTGAAGCTTTCTTT

J: TRBJ1-2
size: NA
D: NA
V: TRBV7-2
CDR3: CASSRTLGTSPGGYTF
DNA: TGTGCCAGCAGCCGAACGCTGGGGACATCCCCAGGGGGCTACACCTTC

J: TRBJ1-2
size: NA
D: TRBD1
V: TRBV25-1
CDR3: CASSAPGQGHYGYTF
DNA: TGTGCCAGCAGTGCCCCGGGACAGGGGCACTATGGCTACACCTTC

J: TRBJ2-2
size: NA
D: TRBD2
V: TRBV4-2
CDR3: CASSQEGGGRGANTGELFF
DNA: TGTGCCAGCAGCCAAGAGGGCGGGGGGCGAGGCGCGAACACCGGGGAGCTGTTTTTT

J: TRBJ2-5
size: NA
D: NA
V: TRBV18
CDR3: CASGFLARETQYF
DNA: TGTGCCAGTGGATTCCTAGCGCGTGAGACCCAGTACTTC

J: TRBJ2-5
size: NA
D: TRBD1
V: TRBV6-5
CDR3: CASTVGQGAGTQYF
DNA: TGTGCCAGCACCGTCGGACAGGGGGCAGGGACCCAGTACTTC

J: TRBJ1-5
size: once
D: NA
V: TRBV2
CDR3: CASSETGPDQPQHF
DNA: TGTGCCAGCAGTGAAACTGGACCGGATCAGCCCCAGCATTTT

J: TRBJ2-3
size: NA
D: TRBD2
V: TRBV7-2
CDR3: CASSSGRVSTDTQYF
DNA: TGTGCCAGCAGTAGCGGGAGGGTTAGCACAGATACGCAGTATTTT

J: TRBJ2-1
size: NA
D: NA
V: TRBV5-1
CDR3: CASSLLVGLEQFF
DNA: TGCGCCAGCAGCTTGTTGGTGGGACTTGAGCAGTTCTTC

J: TRBJ1-2
size: NA
D: TRBD1
V: TRBV27
CDR3: CASTSTGVGGYTF
DNA: TGTGCCAGCACCTCTACAGGGGTGGGGGGCTACACCTTC

J: TRBJ2-3
size: NA
D: NA
V: TRBV2
CDR3: CASSSRVGTDTQYF
DNA: TGTGCCAGCAGTTCTCGAGTAGGCACAGATACGCAGTATTTT

J: TRBJ1-1
size: NA
D: TRBD1
V: TRBV11-2
CDR3: CASSPTRQGARTEAFF
DNA: TGTGCCAGCAGCCCCACCCGGCAGGGGGCAAGAACTGAAGCTTTCTTT

J: TRBJ1-1
size: NA
D: NA
V: TRBV7-8
CDR3: CASSSDSLTEAFF
DNA: TGTGCCAGCAGCTCAGACAGTCTAACTGAAGCTTTCTTT

J: TRBJ1-1
size: NA
D: TRBD1
V: TRBV18
CDR3: CASSPTIPGQGSNTEAFF
DNA: TGTGCCAGCTCACCGACGATTCCGGGACAGGGGTCGAACACTGAAGCTTTCTTT

J: TRBJ2-1
size: once
D: NA
V: TRBV5-4
CDR3: CASSPPSEREEQFF
DNA: TGTGCCAGCAGCCCGCCTAGTGAGAGGGAGGAGCAGTTCTTC

J: TRBJ2-3
size: NA
D: TRBD1
V: TRBV5-1
CDR3: CASSDGQGSTDTQYF
DNA: TGCGCCAGCTCTGATGGACAGGGTAGCACAGATACGCAGTATTTT

J: TRBJ2-5
size: NA
D: TRBD2
V: TRBV9
CDR3: CASSVDATSRAETQYF
DNA: TGTGCCAGCAGCGTAGATGCGACTAGCAGGGCGGAGACCCAGTACTTC

J: TRBJ1-2
size: NA
D: TRBD1
V: TRBV5-4
CDR3: CASSLGSGTGVGYTF
DNA: TGTGCCAGCAGCTTGGGGTCCGGGACAGGGGTCGGCTACACCTTC

J: TRBJ1-5
size: NA
D: TRBD1
V: TRBV27
CDR3: CASSRRPDRASNQPQHF
DNA: TGTGCCAGCAGTCGCCGACCGGACAGGGCGTCAAATCAGCCCCAGCATTTT

J: TRBJ1-2
size: NA
D: NA
V: TRBV2
CDR3: CASSESLVLQESYGYTF
DNA: TGTGCCAGCAGTGAGTCTCTAGTGCTGCAGGAGAGCTATGGCTACACCTTC

J: TRBJ2-3
size: NA
D: TRBD1
V: TRBV14
CDR3: CASSQEGRGTDTQYF
DNA: TGTGCCAGCAGCCAAGAGGGCAGGGGGACAGATACGCAGTATTTT

J: TRBJ2-1
size: NA
D: TRBD2
V: TRBV29-1
CDR3: CSVVRLAGGPEQFF
DNA: TGCAGCGTTGTTCGACTAGCGGGAGGACCTGAGCAGTTCTTC

J: TRBJ2-1
size: NA
D: NA
V: TRBV7-3
CDR3: CASSSKTGLPRNEQFF
DNA: TGTGCCAGCAGCTCCAAAACAGGTCTCCCTCGCAATGAGCAGTTCTTC

J: TRBJ1-2
size: NA
D: NA
V: TRBV6-6
CDR3: CASSYSNYGYTF
DNA: TGTGCCAGCAGTTACTCAAACTATGGCTACACCTTC

J: TRBJ1-2
size: NA
D: NA
V: TRBV6-6
CDR3: CASSQRQETSNYGYTF
DNA: TGTGCCAGCAGTCAGCGACAGGAAACCTCTAACTATGGCTACACCTTC

J: TRBJ2-2
size: NA
D: NA
V: TRBV19
CDR3: CASSTAGDTGELFF
DNA: TGTGCCAGTAGTACCGCTGGAGACACCGGGGAGCTGTTTTTT

J: TRBJ1-1
size: few
D: NA
V: TRBV30
CDR3: CAWSLSPNTEAFF
DNA: TGTGCCTGGAGTCTGAGCCCGAACACTGAAGCTTTCTTT

J: TRBJ2-3
size: NA
D: TRBD1
V: TRBV6-4
CDR3: CASSPGQTDTQYF
DNA: TGTGCCAGCAGCCCGGGACAGACAGATACGCAGTATTTT

J: TRBJ1-1
size: NA
D: NA
V: TRBV5-4
CDR3: CANGQYNMNTEAFF
DNA: TGTGCCAACGGACAGTATAATATGAACACTGAAGCTTTCTTT

J: TRBJ1-5
size: NA
D: NA
V: TRBV6-1
CDR3: CASCRDLRQPQHF
DNA: TGTGCCAGCTGCCGGGACTTACGACAGCCCCAGCATTTT

J: TRBJ2-7
size: NA
D: NA
V: TRBV30
CDR3: CAWTRAYEQYF
DNA: TGTGCCTGGACGAGGGCGTACGAGCAGTACTTC